A single sample gave rise to the 27 T cell receptor beta chains below, sequenced in a study of OX40 agonist ivuxolimab in advanced cancers. The protocol was immunoSEQ multiplex PCR, while the TCRdb copy is restricted to in-frame clones and leaves out a portion. This table holds around 18,000 clones, roughly 83% found once. Specimen: CD4+ or CD8+ T cells sorted from blood, collected in a trial of the OX40 agonist ivuxolimab. Source of these receptors: an adult with an advanced solid tumor such as melanoma, head and neck, liver or kidney cancer.

The genes are TRBV6-1 and TRBJ2-7; 10 bases are shared with TRBD2. The germline V gene has CDR1 MNHNS and CDR2 SASEGT. This CDR3 has 15 amino acids. Unmatched junction bases numbered 14, after V lost 9 bases and J lost 6 bases. CDR3 in amino acids: CASQEPGLAKPEQYF. CDR3 nucleotide sequence: TGTGCCAGTCAAGAGCCGGGACTAGCGAAGCCCGAGCAGTACTTC.

DNA for the CDR3: TGCGCCACCCGGACTAGCGGGGGGCGATACAATGAGCAGTTCTTC. Translation gives CATRTSGGRYNEQFF. This chain connects TRBV5-1 to TRBJ2-1; 14 nucleotides align to TRBD2. Germline assignment: CDR1 SGHRS and CDR2 YFSETQ. There are 15 residues in the CDR3. V gave up 9 bases and J gave up 4 bases; unmatched junction bases: 6.

This clone was counted only a few times. The J gene is TRBJ1-1, the V gene TRBV30, with no clear D. Trimming shortened V by 1 base and J by 11 bases, and 14 bases separated the two germline ends. The CDR3 is made up of 12 amino acids. Germline CDR1 and CDR2: GTSNPN and SVGIG (reference sequence). In nucleotides, the CDR3 is TGTGCCTGGAGTGAGAACCCATCTCCGGCTTTCTTT. Protein sequence: CAWSENPSPAFF. Full variable domain (outside the CDR3, taken from reference TRBV30 and TRBJ1-1): SQTIHQWPATLVQPVGSPLSLECTVEGTSNPNLYWYRQAAGRGLQLLFYSVGIGQISSEVPQNLSASRPQDRQFILSSKKLLLSDSGFYLCAWSENPSPAFFGQGTRLTVV.

In this sample, this clone turned up once. The J gene is TRBJ2-3, the V gene TRBV7-2, with TRBD2 identical over 9 bases. The CDR3 is 19 residues long. Trimming removed 5 bases from V and 0 bases from J; junction bases left unmatched: 15. Germline CDR1 is SGHTA and CDR2 is FQGNSA. Here the CDR3 DNA reads TGTGCCAGCAGCGGGCTCGGGTATGGAGCGGGGGGTAGCACAGATACGCAGTATTTT. It translates to CASSGLGYGAGGSTDTQYF.

The chain is built from TRBV6-6 and TRBJ2-7; D remains unclear. Germline CDR1 reads MNHNY; CDR2 reads SVGAGI (reference sequence). Trimming removed 2 bases from V and 0 bases from J, with 5 bases in between. The CDR3 loop spans 13 amino acids. CDR3 residues: CASSYRVSYEQYF. The CDR3 DNA reads TGTGCCAGCAGTTACCGTGTCTCCTACGAGCAGTACTTC.

This clone was detected once. The chain uses TRBV4-1 and TRBJ1-4, with D perhaps TRBD1 (6 bases). CDR1 is MGHRA, CDR2 YSYEKL, per germline. V lost 4 bases and J lost 5, with 14 bases in between. The CDR3 covers 15 residues. This CDR3 is CASSPPGHQNEKLFF. The CDR3 region has the DNA TGCGCCAGCAGCCCACCGGGACACCAGAATGAAAAACTGTTTTTT.

In its sample, this clone was seen once. The V gene is TRBV15, the J gene TRBJ2-7; 7 positions agree with TRBD1. The V and J ends lost 1 base and 7 bases, in that order; junction bases with no gene match: 10. CDR3 size: 15 residues. The germline CDR1 and CDR2 sequences are LNHNV and YYDKDF (reference sequence). CDR3 amino acids: CATSRGNRGRWEQYF. CDR3 DNA: TGTGCCACCAGCAGAGGGAACAGGGGAAGGTGGGAGCAGTACTTC.

This chain uses TRBV29-1 with TRBJ1-1, with 9 bases lining up with TRBD1. The germline CDR1 and CDR2 sequences are SQVTM and ANQGSEA. V trimming: 7 bases; J trimming: 4 bases; junction bases outside the gene matches: 10. The CDR3 is 14 amino acids. CDR3 sequence reads: CSASRDRVGTEAFF. In DNA, the CDR3 is TGCAGCGCCTCCCGGGACAGGGTGGGCACTGAAGCTTTCTTT.

V is TRBV19 and J is TRBJ2-1; 12 nucleotides match TRBD2. Germline CDR1 reads LNHDA; CDR2 reads SQIVND (reference sequence). V was pared by 2 bases and J by 2 bases, with 7 bases of the junction left unmatched. There are 18 residues in the CDR3. CDR3 coding DNA: TGTGCCAGTAGTATACGGCTAGCGGGAGGGATCCCCTACAATGAGCAGTTCTTC. This sequence encodes CASSIRLAGGIPYNEQFF.

This chain uses TRBV7-6 with TRBJ1-3; D gene uncertain. Germline V CDR1 and CDR2: SGHVS, FNYEAQ. With 5 bases removed from V and 0 bases from J, the gap between germline ends came to 2 bases. CDR3 length: 12 amino acids. The CDR3: CASSPSGNTIYF. The CDR3, as DNA: TGTGCCAGCAGCCCCTCTGGAAACACCATATATTTT. Using reference TRBV7-6 and TRBJ1-3 for the parts outside the CDR3, the full variable domain is GAGVSQSPRYKVTKRGQDVALRCDPISGHVSLYWYRQALGQGPEFLTYFNYEAQQDKSGLPNDRFSAERPEGSISTLTIQRTEQRDSAMYRCASSPSGNTIYFGEGSWLTVV.

The chain couples TRBV7-9 to TRBJ1-1; 7 nucleotides line up with TRBD1. In germline, CDR1 is SEHNR, CDR2 FQNEAQ (reference sequence). J was trimmed by 5 bases and V by 5 bases; bases with no gene match: 8. This CDR3 comprises 14 residues. CDR3 region: CASSTRQGRTEAFF. CDR3 coding DNA: TGTGCCAGCAGCACCCGACAGGGAAGGACTGAAGCTTTCTTT.

The V call is TRBV9, the J call TRBJ2-1; the match to TRBD2 covers 11 bases. Germline V lookup: CDR1 SGDLS, CDR2 YYNGEE. V was pared by 2 bases and J by 8 bases, with 6 bases of the junction left unmatched. This CDR3 comprises 15 residues. The CDR3 bases are TGTGCCAGCAGCGTTATAGCGGGGGGGATGGATGAGCAGTTCTTC. Its translation is CASSVIAGGMDEQFF.

V is TRBV28 and J is TRBJ1-2, with a weak D call TRBD1 (5 bases). With 5 bases removed from V and 11 bases from J, the gap between germline ends came to 21 bases. CDR3 length: 14 residues. The germline V gene encodes CDR1 MDHEN and CDR2 SYDVKM. The CDR3 protein is CASSPQKPGRGYTF. CDR3 nucleotide sequence: TGTGCCAGCAGTCCACAGAAACCGGGGCGTGGGTACACCTTC.

The chain is built from TRBV6-5 and TRBJ1-6, with TRBD1 identical over 9 bases. The CDR3 is 13 residues long. Germline CDR1 and CDR2: MNHEY and SVGAGI. V gave up 7 bases and J gave up 10 bases; unmatched junction bases: 5. For the CDR3, the DNA is TGTGCCAGCAAAGGACAGGGGACGTCACCCCTCCACTTT. Protein product: CASKGQGTSPLHF.

The chain uses TRBV28 and TRBJ1-2; D gene unclear. Germline CDR1 is MDHEN and CDR2 is SYDVKM. V was shortened by 5 bases and J by 8 bases, with 18 bases between the two germline ends. The CDR3 sequence is 14 residues long. The CDR3 coding sequence is TGTGCCAGCAGTACCCCGTTCCCGGTTCGAGGCTACACCTTC. This sequence encodes CASSTPFPVRGYTF.

V usage is TRBV19 and J usage is TRBJ2-1; D perhaps matches TRBD1 (7 bases). The V gene's germline CDR1 is LNHDA and CDR2 SQIVND (reference sequence). Trimming removed 7 bases at V and 5 bases at J, with 24 bases between. This CDR3 has 17 residues. This CDR3 reads CASKGRRGPWGDNEQFF. The CDR3 DNA reads as TGTGCCAGTAAGGGGAGAAGGGGGCCCTGGGGGGACAATGAGCAGTTCTTC.

The rearrangement links TRBV6-5 to TRBJ1-5, with D tentatively TRBD1 (5 bases). The CDR3 covers 14 residues. Germline V gives CDR1 MNHEY, CDR2 SVGAGI. Trimming stripped 2 bases from V and 0 bases from J, with 5 bases between. The CDR3: CASSYGHSNQPQHF. The CDR3 bases are TGTGCCAGCAGTTACGGACATAGCAATCAGCCCCAGCATTTT.

The V call is TRBV7-6, the J call TRBJ2-7; TRBD1 agrees at 12 bases. The CDR3 is made up of 16 amino acids. Per germline, CDR1 SGHVS and CDR2 FNYEAQ. V was pared by 5 bases and J by 5 bases, with 10 bases of the junction left unmatched. CDR3 protein: CASSPRTGQGAHEQYF. The CDR3 nucleotides read TGTGCCAGCAGCCCACGGACGGGACAGGGGGCACACGAGCAGTACTTC.

For the CDR3, the DNA is TGCAGCGTTGAAACACCCAACTATGGCTACACCTTC. Protein: CSVETPNYGYTF. This rearrangement joins TRBV29-1 to TRBJ1-2, with no clear D. V lost 2 bases to trimming and J lost 2 bases, with 6 bases between them. The CDR3 length is 12 residues. Germline CDR1 reads SQVTM; CDR2 reads ANQGSEA.

The V gene is TRBV9, the J gene TRBJ2-7; maybe TRBD1 (7 bases). Germline CDR1 and CDR2: SGDLS and YYNGEE. This CDR3 is built from 15 residues. With 4 bases removed from V and 4 bases from J, the gap between germline ends came to 18 bases. The CDR3 protein is CASSKAGGGSYEQYF. The CDR3 DNA reads as TGTGCCAGCAGCAAGGCAGGGGGAGGTTCGTACGAGCAGTACTTC.

For the CDR3, the DNA is TGCAGCGTTGAACGGGGGCAGGCCCGCACAGATACGCAGTATTTT. The encoded protein is CSVERGQARTDTQYF. V gene TRBV29-1 combines with J gene TRBJ2-3; TRBD1 or TRBD2 may be the D gene (6 bases each). V lost 2 bases and J 1 base, leaving 13 bases between the germline ends. Looked up from germline, CDR1 is SQVTM and CDR2 is ANQGSEA. This CDR3 has 15 residues.

In the case of this clone: Other DNA sequences from this sample encode an identical CDR3 as well. This chain uses TRBV6-6 with TRBJ2-5; 7 nucleotides line up with TRBD1. This CDR3 is built from 12 residues. Per the germline V gene, CDR1 is MNHNY and CDR2 is SVGAGI (reference sequence). J gave up 4 bases and V 7 bases, and 3 bases lay outside the gene matches. CDR3 region: CASTSGGETQYF. The CDR3 bases are TGTGCCAGCACCTCAGGGGGAGAGACCCAGTACTTC.

The chain links TRBV7-3 to TRBJ1-2, with 7 bases aligning to TRBD1. The V gene end was trimmed by 5 bases and the J gene end by 4 bases; junction bases not matched to a gene: 4. This CDR3 comprises 13 residues. Germline loops: CDR1 SGHTA, CDR2 FQGTGA. CDR3 loop: CASSNRGGYGYTF. DNA of the CDR3: TGTGCCAGCAGCAACAGGGGTGGCTATGGCTACACCTTC.

V and J are TRBV5-6 and TRBJ1-2, with a weak D call TRBD1 (5 bases). This CDR3 is built from 17 residues. Germline V gives CDR1 SGHDT, CDR2 YYEEEE. V lost 0 bases and J 8 bases, leaving 23 bases between the germline ends. This CDR3 is CASSLGLTLRDESGYTF. Here the CDR3 DNA reads TGTGCCAGCAGCTTGGGGTTAACGTTACGGGACGAATCCGGCTACACCTTC.

The CDR3 is CASGLLSTEAFF. In nucleotides, the CDR3 is TGTGCCAGCGGACTATTGAGCACTGAAGCTTTCTTT. V and J are TRBV28 and TRBJ1-1; D unclear. Per germline, CDR1 MDHEN and CDR2 SYDVKM. Deletions cut 8 bases from V and 4 bases from J, with 11 bases between. The CDR3 is 12 residues long.

The chain links TRBV30 to TRBJ1-1, with D possibly TRBD1 on 6 matching bases. Trimming pared 1 base from V and 3 bases from J, leaving 9 bases between. CDR3 length: 13 residues. CDR1 and CDR2 from the germline V gene are GTSNPN and SVGIG (reference sequence). The CDR3 DNA is TGTGCCTGGAGTGAACAGGGCTACACTGAAGCTTTCTTT. Translating it yields CAWSEQGYTEAFF.

The chain couples TRBV5-5 to TRBJ1-1; a possible D gene is TRBD1 (5 bases). Trimming left V 0 bases short and J 4 bases short, with 7 bases between. CDR3 length: 13 residues. Looked up from germline, CDR1 is SGHKS and CDR2 is YYEKEE (reference sequence). DNA of the CDR3: TGTGCCAGCAGCTTGGAAGGGGTCACTGAAGCTTTCTTT. Protein product: CASSLEGVTEAFF.